The 29 T cell receptor beta chains listed next were all sequenced from one sample in a study of blood T cell repertoires in COVID-19. The repertoire was sequenced with immunoSEQ multiplex PCR; TCRdb's copy has only in-frame clones and lacks some. Of about 150,000 clones listed, more than 65% are singletons. The sample consisted of peripheral blood. The receptor set was obtained from a woman in her forties or fifties in a cohort sampled during active or convalescent COVID-19.

This clone has a handful of counts. V and J are TRBV6-5 and TRBJ1-2; tentative D call: TRBD1 (5 bases). Germline loops: CDR1 MNHEY, CDR2 SVGAGI. This CDR3 has 13 amino acids. V lost 0 bases and J 4 bases, leaving 6 bases between the germline ends. CDR3 nucleotide sequence: TGTGCCAGCAGTTACTCCCAGGGCTATGGCTACACCTTC. It specifies CASSYSQGYGYTF.

J is TRBJ1-1 and V is TRBV27, with 9 positions matching TRBD1. CDR3 length equals 16 residues. The trim removed 5 bases at V and 5 bases at J, leaving 12 bases unmatched. Germline V gene lookup returns CDR1 MNHEY and CDR2 SMNVEV (reference sequence). CDR3 sequence reads: CASSPPSRDRVTEAFF. For the CDR3, the DNA is TGTGCCAGCAGTCCCCCCTCCCGGGACAGGGTTACTGAAGCTTTCTTT.

The chain couples TRBV6-5 to TRBJ1-5; possibly TRBD1 for D (6 bases). With 3 bases removed from V and 6 bases from J, the gap between germline ends came to 9 bases. From germline, CDR1 is MNHEY and CDR2 SVGAGI. The CDR3 consists of 13 residues. The CDR3 region is CASSYQGRQPQHF. In DNA form, the CDR3 reads TGTGCCAGCAGTTATCAGGGGCGTCAGCCCCAGCATTTT.

This sequence joins TRBV12-3 or TRBV12-4 and TRBJ1-5; the D is unclear. V was trimmed by 6 bases and J by 3 bases, leaving 6 bases between them. This CDR3 contains 12 residues. The CDR3 DNA reads TGTGCCAGCAGCCCCGTCAATCAGCCCCAGCATTTT. Its protein is CASSPVNQPQHF.

This chain links TRBV5-1 with TRBJ1-2; the D gene is possibly TRBD1 (6 bases). Germline assignment: CDR1 SGHRS and CDR2 YFSETQ. The CDR3 covers 14 residues. Deletions cut 0 bases from V and 7 bases from J, with 13 bases between. CDR3 sequence: CASSLAAGAGGYTF. CDR3 DNA sequence: TGCGCCAGCAGCTTGGCCGCAGGGGCAGGTGGCTACACCTTC.

Of note for this clone: One junction end does not reproduce the germline sequence, and a read error may be involved. The V gene is TRBV3-1 (or the pseudogene TRBV3-2), the J gene TRBJ1-1; D call uncertain. The CDR3 contains 12 residues. Germline CDR1 and CDR2: LGHDT and YNNKEL (reference sequence). CDR3 region: CASSQGHTKAFF. As DNA, the CDR3 is TGTGCCAGCAGCCAAGGCCACACTAAAGCTTTCTTT.

This rearrangement joins TRBV5-6 to TRBJ2-2, with 7 positions matching TRBD2. With V trimmed by 5 bases and J by 4 bases, 5 bases remained unmatched. The CDR3 runs to 14 residues. In germline, CDR1 is SGHDT, CDR2 YYEEEE. CDR3 sequence (DNA): TGTGCCAGCAGATGGGTAGCGGGCACCGGGGAGCTGTTTTTT. This gives the protein CASRWVAGTGELFF.

This rearrangement joins TRBV12-3 or TRBV12-4 to TRBJ1-2; no clear D. The CDR3 totals 11 residues. The V gene lost 8 bases and the J gene lost 4 bases, with 8 bases spanning the gap. CDR3 loop: CASGTGYGYTF. As DNA, the CDR3 is TGTGCCAGCGGAACGGGCTATGGCTACACCTTC.

This clone was counted ten times or more. J is TRBJ1-1 and V is TRBV6-2 or TRBV6-3; unclear D gene. Germline assignment: CDR1 MNHEY and CDR2 SVGEGT. The CDR3 runs to 12 residues. Trimming cost V 3 bases and J 4 bases, with 6 bases left between them. The CDR3 protein is CASSYRVTEAFF. In nucleotides, the CDR3 is TGTGCCAGCAGTTATCGGGTCACTGAAGCTTTCTTT.

The rearrangement links TRBV11-2 to TRBJ2-5, with TRBD1 as a possible D gene (6 bases). Trimming took 5 bases from V and 7 from J, leaving 23 bases between them. The CDR3 sequence is 16 residues long. Germline lookup yields CDR1 SGHAT and CDR2 FQNNGV. The CDR3 sequence: CASSPQGPSSLVTQYF. CDR3 nucleotide sequence: TGTGCCAGCAGCCCTCAGGGGCCTAGCTCATTGGTGACCCAGTACTTC.

V usage is TRBV7-2 and J usage is TRBJ1-2; 9 bases line up with TRBD1. This CDR3 contains 15 residues. V trimming: 2 bases; J trimming: 2 bases; junction bases outside the gene matches: 3. Germline-derived CDR1 and CDR2 are SGHTA and FQGNSA. As DNA, the CDR3 is TGTGCCAGCAGCTTAACCGGGACAGGGAACTATGGCTACACCTTC. It yields the protein CASSLTGTGNYGYTF.

This chain links TRBV14 with TRBJ2-1; D perhaps matches TRBD2 (6 bases). CDR1 is SGHDN and CDR2 is FVKESK in the germline V gene. V was pared by 0 bases and J by 15 bases, with 12 bases between. The CDR3 totals 12 residues. As DNA, the CDR3 is TGTGCCAGCAGCCAAGAAGGGCGGGGACTGTTCTTC. Amino acids: CASSQEGRGLFF.

This sequence joins TRBV3-1 (or the pseudogene TRBV3-2) and TRBJ2-7; a possible D gene is TRBD2 (6 bases). Between the trimmed V and J ends, which lost 6 bases and 6 bases, there was a span of 24 bases. This CDR3 spans 16 amino acids. Germline values: CDR1 LGHDT, CDR2 YNNKEL (reference sequence). The CDR3 region is CASSLRLDHGLSEQYF. The CDR3, as DNA: TGTGCCAGCAGTCTACGACTAGATCATGGTCTAAGCGAGCAGTACTTC.

V gene TRBV3-1 (or the pseudogene TRBV3-2) combines with J gene TRBJ1-6, with TRBD1 matching over 11 bases. The CDR3 covers 17 residues. Germline-derived CDR1 and CDR2 are LGHDT and YNNKEL (reference sequence). Trimming took 5 bases from V and 4 from J; bases not matched to a gene: 7. This chain's CDR3 is CASSTRTGGAYNSPLHF. The CDR3 DNA reads as TGTGCCAGCAGCACGAGGACAGGGGGCGCGTATAATTCACCCCTCCACTTT.

The chain employs TRBV19 and TRBJ2-7; TRBD1 might be the D (6 bases). CDR1 and CDR2 from the germline V gene are LNHDA and SQIVND (reference sequence). This CDR3 contains 14 residues. V gave up 6 bases and J gave up 2 bases, with 14 bases separating them. The chain's CDR3 is CASSYGTPTYEQYF. For the CDR3, the DNA is TGTGCCAGTAGCTACGGGACACCTACCTACGAGCAGTACTTC.

The gene calls are TRBV19 and TRBJ1-2, with D possibly TRBD1 on 6 matching bases. Trimming left V 7 bases short and J 1 base short, with 13 bases between. The germline V gene encodes CDR1 LNHDA and CDR2 SQIVND (reference sequence). The CDR3 consists of 14 residues. DNA for the CDR3: TGTGCCAGTAAACCCGGACAGATTAACTATGGCTACACCTTC. Amino acid sequence: CASKPGQINYGYTF.

The chain recombines TRBV6-5 with TRBJ2-2; D is possibly TRBD1 (5 bases). The CDR3 is 14 amino acids. Trimming cost V 5 bases and J 6 bases, with 13 bases left between them. In germline, CDR1 is MNHEY, CDR2 SVGAGI. As DNA, the CDR3 is TGTGCCAGCAGTCAACCCAGGGATCCCGGGGAGCTGTTTTTT. It translates to CASSQPRDPGELFF.

The CDR3 reads CASSLLAGGRDTQYF. Here the CDR3 DNA reads TGTGCCAGCAGCTTACTAGCGGGGGGGCGAGATACGCAGTATTTT. This chain links TRBV7-2 with TRBJ2-3; 12 bases line up with TRBD2. The V segment lost 2 bases and the J segment 5 bases; nucleotides outside the gene matches: 2. The V gene's germline CDR1 is SGHTA and CDR2 FQGNSA. The CDR3 length is 15 residues.

This rearrangement joins TRBV19 to TRBJ1-2, with TRBD1 matching 11 bases. Germline V gives CDR1 LNHDA, CDR2 SQIVND (reference sequence). The CDR3 extends over 14 amino acids. V dropped 5 bases and J dropped 4; count of bases not matched to a gene: 3. The CDR3 region is CASSGQGAGYGYTF. DNA for the CDR3: TGTGCCAGTAGTGGACAGGGGGCTGGCTATGGCTACACCTTC.

The genes are TRBV9 and TRBJ2-1; D is ambiguous. Germline V gene data show CDR1 as SGDLS and CDR2 as YYNGEE. V was clipped by 0 bases and J by 4 bases, with 8 bases between them. The CDR3 is 14 amino acids. Here the CDR3 reads CASSVDLRYNEQFF. Here the CDR3 DNA reads TGTGCCAGCAGCGTAGATCTCAGATACAATGAGCAGTTCTTC.

In the case of this clone: Other nucleotide sequences from this sample produce the same CDR3. This chain links TRBV6-5 with TRBJ1-2, with 7 bases aligning to TRBD1. Germline loops: CDR1 MNHEY, CDR2 SVGAGI. The CDR3 covers 13 residues. Trimming at V came to 8 bases and at J to 4 bases, leaving 7 bases not matched to a gene. CDR3 in amino acids: CASRNRGGYGYTF. CDR3 nucleotides: TGTGCCAGCCGAAACAGGGGCGGCTATGGCTACACCTTC.

The chain employs TRBV29-1 and TRBJ1-2; the D gene is possibly TRBD1 (5 bases). Germline CDR1 is SQVTM and CDR2 is ANQGSEA. The CDR3 covers 12 residues. With 0 bases removed from V and 8 bases from J, the gap between germline ends came to 10 bases. In nucleotides, the CDR3 is TGCAGCGTTGAAGACAGGGCGGAAGGCTACACCTTC. Its translation: CSVEDRAEGYTF.

The chain is built from TRBV19 and TRBJ2-1; 8 bases align to TRBD2. CDR1 and CDR2 from the germline V gene are LNHDA and SQIVND (reference sequence). Germline trimming cut 7 bases from V and 5 bases from J; bases unmatched to any gene: 7. The CDR3 runs to 14 residues. The CDR3 bases are TGTGCCAGTATCCCCCCGGGAGGGGACAATGAGCAGTTCTTC. This encodes CASIPPGGDNEQFF. The whole variable domain, remainder taken from reference TRBV19 and TRBJ2-1, is DGGITQSPKYLFRKEGQNVTLSCEQNLNHDAMYWYRQDPGQGLRLIYYSQIVNDFQKGDIAEGYSVSREKKESFPLTVTSAQKNPTAFYLCASIPPGGDNEQFFGPGTRLTVL.

In its sample, this clone was seen a few times. The V call is TRBV7-3, the J call TRBJ2-7; TRBD1 matches at 7 bases. V gave up 0 bases and J gave up 5 bases; unmatched junction bases: 7. CDR3 length equals 15 residues. CDR1 and CDR2 (germline): SGHTA, FQGTGA. CDR3 protein: CASSLTPRQGDEQYF. Written as DNA, the CDR3 is TGTGCCAGCAGCTTAACCCCCCGACAGGGTGACGAGCAGTACTTC.

The sample holds one count of this clone. This rearrangement joins TRBV10-3 to TRBJ1-1, with 12 bases matching TRBD1. Germline V lookup: CDR1 ENHRY, CDR2 SYGVKD. The CDR3 consists of 16 residues. Unmatched junction bases numbered 11, after V lost 6 bases and J lost 6 bases. Written as DNA, the CDR3 is TGTGCCATCAGCGAAGGCCCGGGACAGGGGGCCTCTGAAGCTTTCTTT. Its translation: CAISEGPGQGASEAFF.

This sequence joins TRBV7-2 and TRBJ1-2; a possible D gene is TRBD1 (5 bases). Germline V gives CDR1 SGHTA, CDR2 FQGNSA. The CDR3 is 15 amino acids. With 1 base removed from V and 8 bases from J, the gap between germline ends came to 17 bases. The CDR3 spells CASSLGPATGDGYTF. Here the CDR3 DNA reads TGTGCCAGCAGCTTAGGCCCGGCTACGGGGGACGGCTACACCTTC.

The CDR3 bases are TGTGCCAGCAGTGAAACCGGGACAGGGTTCGATGAGCAGTTCTTC. It translates to CASSETGTGFDEQFF. V and J are TRBV2 and TRBJ2-1, with 9 bases fitting TRBD1. Losses at the gene ends were 2 bases for V and 8 bases for J; bases not matched to a gene: 7. The CDR3 spans 15 residues. Germline V lookup: CDR1 SNHLY, CDR2 FYNNEI.

The chain is built from TRBV7-9 and TRBJ2-3; 9 bases map to TRBD1. In germline, CDR1 is SEHNR, CDR2 FQNEAQ (reference sequence). Losses at the gene ends were 0 bases for V and 2 bases for J; bases not matched to a gene: 6. CDR3 length equals 17 residues. The CDR3 region is CASSLAGQGRVTDTQYF. The CDR3 region has the DNA TGTGCCAGCAGCTTAGCGGGACAGGGTCGGGTCACAGATACGCAGTATTTT.

J is TRBJ2-7 and V is TRBV12-5, with 9 bases lining up with TRBD2. V was pared by 5 bases and J by 7 bases, with 6 bases of the junction left unmatched. This CDR3 comprises 13 residues. Germline V lookup: CDR1 LGHNT, CDR2 FRNRAP. The CDR3 sequence is CASGPTSGAEQYF. CDR3 nucleotide sequence: TGTGCTAGTGGTCCGACTAGCGGAGCAGAGCAGTACTTC.